These 15 T cell receptor beta chains share one sample of origin, sequenced in a study of blood T cell repertoires in COVID-19. Profiling relied on immunoSEQ multiplex PCR, and the TCRdb table lists in-frame clones only, not all of them. Of under 150,000 clones listed, around four fifths are singletons. Specimen: peripheral blood. All receptors come from a woman in her 40s with active or convalescent COVID-19.

This clone has only one observation. CDR3 sequence reads: CASSYVDRAAGYTF. The CDR3 coding sequence is TGTGCCAGCAGTTACGTCGACAGGGCGGCCGGCTACACCTTC. The chain couples TRBV6-2 or TRBV6-3 to TRBJ1-2; 7 bases are shared with TRBD1. The trim removed 2 bases at V and 8 bases at J, leaving 8 bases unmatched. This CDR3 spans 14 amino acids. Germline CDR1 and CDR2: MNHEY and SVGEGT.

This clone was recorded once. The chain couples TRBV9 to TRBJ1-3; tentative D call: TRBD1 (5 bases). This CDR3 spans 15 amino acids. The V end was cut by 0 bases, the J end by 3 bases, with 10 bases between. Germline lookup yields CDR1 SGDLS and CDR2 YYNGEE. DNA for the CDR3: TGTGCCAGCAGCGTAGTGGAGGGGATTGGAAACACCATATATTTT. This codes for CASSVVEGIGNTIYF.

The chain links TRBV18 to TRBJ2-1; TRBD2 matches at 14 bases. CDR1 is KGHSH and CDR2 is LQKENI in the germline V gene. J gave up 2 bases and V 2 bases, and 2 bases lay outside the gene matches. This CDR3 spans 17 amino acids. The CDR3, as DNA: TGTGCCAGCTCACCAGGGACTAGCGGGAGCACCTACAATGAGCAGTTCTTC. Translating it yields CASSPGTSGSTYNEQFF.

This chain connects TRBV6-1 to TRBJ2-2; TRBD2 is a possible D gene (6 bases). Germline V gene data show CDR1 as MNHNS and CDR2 as SASEGT. This CDR3 contains 15 residues. V lost 0 bases and J 6 bases, leaving 11 bases between the germline ends. In nucleotides, the CDR3 is TGTGCCAGCAGTGAAGCGCGGGGCGGGGCCGGGGAGCTGTTTTTT. Protein product: CASSEARGGAGELFF.

In this sample, this clone turned up once. The chain has TRBV5-1 and TRBJ1-1, with D unclear. CDR1 and CDR2 (germline): SGHRS, YFSETQ. The CDR3 has 14 amino acids. With 5 bases removed from V and 1 base from J, the gap between germline ends came to 12 bases. The CDR3 coding sequence is TGCGCCAGCAGGACTACCGCAAGGAACACTGAAGCTTTCTTT. It specifies CASRTTARNTEAFF.

This clone has more than one count but fewer than ten. This sequence joins TRBV7-2 and TRBJ2-7; 10 nucleotides agree with TRBD2. The germline V gene has CDR1 SGHTA and CDR2 FQGNSA. With 0 bases clipped from V and 2 bases from J, the junction kept 13 bases outside the gene matches. This CDR3 has 19 residues. In nucleotides, the CDR3 is TGTGCCAGCAGCTTAGCGGGCAATGGAGTAGCGGGAGGTCCCTACGAGCAGTACTTC. Translated, it gives CASSLAGNGVAGGPYEQYF.

The chain combines TRBV3-1 (or the pseudogene TRBV3-2) with TRBJ2-3; no definite D call. Germline V lookup: CDR1 LGHDT, CDR2 YNNKEL (reference sequence). The CDR3 loop spans 12 amino acids. Trimming removed 1 base from V and 6 bases from J, with 5 bases in between. CDR3 coding DNA: TGTGCCAGCAGCCAAGGACTGGATACGCAGTATTTT. This codes for CASSQGLDTQYF.

The chain combines TRBV9 with TRBJ1-4; D remains ambiguous. This CDR3 contains 15 residues. CDR1 and CDR2 (germline): SGDLS, YYNGEE. Trimming removed 3 bases from V and 3 bases from J, with 12 bases in between. In DNA, the CDR3 is TGTGCCAGCAGCGGGTCGGCCCTAGCTAATGAAAAACTGTTTTTT. It is translated as CASSGSALANEKLFF.

J is TRBJ1-2 and V is TRBV28; TRBD1 matches at 8 bases. Germline CDR1 and CDR2: MDHEN and SYDVKM. V shed 1 base, J shed 14 bases, and the junction held 6 bases outside the gene matches. CDR3 length equals 12 residues. The CDR3 sequence: CASSLSDRAGTF. The CDR3 DNA follows: TGTGCCAGCAGTTTATCGGACAGGGCGGGGACCTTC.

This clone has a handful of counts. The chain recombines TRBV14 with TRBJ1-4; D remains ambiguous. Germline lookup yields CDR1 SGHDN and CDR2 FVKESK. V lost 1 base, J lost 0 bases, and 3 bases lay in between. The CDR3 length is 14 residues. The CDR3 sequence: CASSQAATNEKLFF. The CDR3 DNA sequence: TGTGCCAGCAGCCAAGCTGCAACTAATGAAAAACTGTTTTTT.

The chain couples TRBV30 to TRBJ2-5; D is unclear. The CDR3 contains 14 residues. V lost 0 bases to trimming and J lost 2 bases, with 10 bases between them. Germline V CDR1 and CDR2: GTSNPN, SVGIG (reference sequence). CDR3 in amino acids: CAWSVLDEQETQYF. The DNA of the CDR3 is TGTGCCTGGAGTGTGCTAGACGAACAAGAGACCCAGTACTTC.

The V and J genes are TRBV7-9 and TRBJ2-2; 11 nucleotides align to TRBD1. The V gene end was trimmed by 0 bases and the J gene end by 1 base; junction bases not matched to a gene: 7. The CDR3 has 19 amino acids. Per the germline V gene, CDR1 is SEHNR and CDR2 is FQNEAQ (reference sequence). CDR3 amino acids: CASSLAYGTGGKNTGELFF. DNA of the CDR3: TGTGCCAGCAGCTTAGCGTACGGGACAGGGGGAAAGAACACCGGGGAGCTGTTTTTT.

This sequence joins TRBV29-1 and TRBJ1-4; maybe TRBD1 (5 bases). The CDR3 has 13 residues. V was trimmed by 4 bases and J by 8 bases, leaving 14 bases between them. The germline V gene has CDR1 SQVTM and CDR2 ANQGSEA. Written as DNA, the CDR3 is TGCAGCGTTGTTGGGGGGTTTGGGGAAAAACTGTTTTTT. The encoded protein is CSVVGGFGEKLFF.

As regards this clone: Being one base from a much bigger clone, this may be a read error. The chain carries TRBV28 and TRBJ2-6; 7 positions match TRBD1. The CDR3 length is 15 residues. Germline CDR1 MDHEN, CDR2 SYDVKM. Germline trimming cut 5 bases from V and 0 bases from J; bases unmatched to any gene: 1. The CDR3 nucleotides are TGTGCCAGCAGTGCAGGGGGCTCTGGGGCCAACGTCCTGACTTTC. The encoded protein is CASSAGGSGANVLTF.

The chain links TRBV6-4 to TRBJ2-1; 8 positions match TRBD1. Germline CDR1 reads MRHNA; CDR2 reads SNTAGT. The CDR3 runs to 15 residues. With V trimmed by 5 bases and J by 3 bases, 6 bases remained unmatched. CDR3 in amino acids: CASSLTGGIYNEQFF. The DNA of the CDR3 is TGTGCCAGCAGTTTAACAGGGGGTATCTACAATGAGCAGTTCTTC.